This T cell receptor beta chain comes out of a study of CD8 T cells in ankylosing spondylitis. Whole-study findings and limits: Matched ankylosing spondylitis synovial fluid reportedly contained a significantly enriched population of disease-linked clones. Existing reports had already noted some motif variants in reactive arthritis synovial fluid and blood. Roughly eight highly homologous variants made up a TCR beta motif that seemed to typify ankylosing spondylitis blood.

Trimming left V 6 bases short and J 2 bases short, with 15 bases between. The CDR3 loop spans 15 amino acids. Looked up from germline, CDR1 is MNHNS and CDR2 is SASEGT. From the 5' RACE reads, TCRdb called clonotypes with MiXCR, one entry per CDR3 protein. The sample has under 250,000 distinct CDR3 sequences, about 30% seen once; the top ten hold roughly 4.2%. A note on this clonotype: As yet, its antigen is unknown.

Sequencing used blood, either unsorted or a sorted T cell fraction (not recorded which). The rearrangement links TRBV6-1 to TRBJ2-3, with D tentatively TRBD1 or TRBD2 (5 bases each). This clonotype originated in a male donor with ankylosing spondylitis or in good health (not recorded which). DNA of the CDR3: TGTGCCAGCAGCTCCGGCCGGGGCTACACAGATACGCAGTATTTT. Translated: CASSSGRGYTDTQYF.